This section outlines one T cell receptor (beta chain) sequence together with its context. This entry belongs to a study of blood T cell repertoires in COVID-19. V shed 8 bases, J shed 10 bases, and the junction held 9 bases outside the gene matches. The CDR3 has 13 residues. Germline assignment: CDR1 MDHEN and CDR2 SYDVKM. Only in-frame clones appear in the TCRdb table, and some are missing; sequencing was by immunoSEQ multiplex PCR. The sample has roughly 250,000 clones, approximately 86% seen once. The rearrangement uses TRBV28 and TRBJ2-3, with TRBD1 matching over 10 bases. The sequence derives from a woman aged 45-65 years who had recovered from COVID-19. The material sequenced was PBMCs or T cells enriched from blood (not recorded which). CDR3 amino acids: CASGTGAIESQYF. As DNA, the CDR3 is TGTGCCAGCGGGACAGGGGCTATCGAATCGCAGTATTTT.